The 10 T cell receptor beta chains below were found in one sample sequenced in a study of blood T cell repertoires in COVID-19. The protocol was immunoSEQ multiplex PCR, while the TCRdb copy is restricted to in-frame clones and leaves out a portion. Among 130,000 to 150,000 clones, 70% to 85% were seen once, and the ten largest hold roughly a tenth. The sequenced sample consisted of peripheral blood. All receptors come from a man in his sixties with active or convalescent COVID-19.

This chain joins TRBV6-2 or TRBV6-3 and TRBJ2-7; D is perhaps TRBD2 (6 bases). CDR1 and CDR2 from the germline V gene are MNHEY and SVGEGT. The ends were cut back, 5 bases at V and 3 bases at J, with 14 bases in the middle. This CDR3 has 14 amino acids. The CDR3 DNA follows: TGTGCCAGCAGTGAGGAGGGATCCCTCTACGAGCAGTACGTC. As protein: CASSEEGSLYEQYV.

The rearrangement links TRBV3-1 (or the pseudogene TRBV3-2) to TRBJ1-6, with D possibly being TRBD1 (5 bases). The V gene lost 0 bases and the J gene lost 9 bases, with 12 bases spanning the gap. The germline CDR1 and CDR2 sequences are LGHDT and YNNKEL (reference sequence). This CDR3 region has 15 residues. CDR3 sequence reads: CASSQDPGGFSPLHF. In DNA form, the CDR3 reads TGTGCCAGCAGCCAAGATCCGGGGGGATTTTCACCCCTCCACTTT.

The chain recombines TRBV11-3 with TRBJ1-2; D ambiguous. V was clipped by 4 bases and J by 8 bases, with 20 bases between them. Germline loops: CDR1 SGHNT, CDR2 YENEEA. The CDR3 length is 15 residues. The CDR3 nucleotides are TGTGCCAGCAGCTCGAACTCGCTTAGAGGAGGCGGCTACACCTTC. As protein: CASSSNSLRGGGYTF.

The gene calls are TRBV3-1 (or the pseudogene TRBV3-2) and TRBJ2-5; 11 bases line up with TRBD2. V shed 4 bases and J 5 bases; nucleotides not matched to a gene: 0. The CDR3 runs 13 residues. Germline CDR1 LGHDT, CDR2 YNNKEL (reference sequence). The CDR3 nucleotides read TGTGCCAGCAGCCTAGCGGGGGGGGAGACCCAGTACTTC. Its translation: CASSLAGGETQYF.

As for this clone: The same CDR3 also results from other DNA sequences found in this sample. DNA for the CDR3: TGTGCCAGTAGCCGACAGGGGATGAACACTGAAGCTTTCTTT. It encodes CASSRQGMNTEAFF. The V and J genes are TRBV19 and TRBJ1-1; 8 bases are a match to TRBD1. Losses at the gene ends were 6 bases for V and 0 bases for J; bases not matched to a gene: 3. The CDR3 is made up of 14 amino acids. Germline CDR1 LNHDA, CDR2 SQIVND (reference sequence).

The chain joins TRBV2 to TRBJ1-4; D is unclear. The germline V and J ends were trimmed by 4 bases and 7 bases, with 10 bases remaining between them. The CDR3 spans 13 residues. Germline V gene data show CDR1 as SNHLY and CDR2 as FYNNEI. The CDR3 is CASSGSEVEKLFF. CDR3 in DNA: TGTGCCAGCAGTGGATCCGAGGTTGAAAAACTGTTTTTT.

The chain couples TRBV27 to TRBJ2-1; 7 bases map to TRBD1. From germline, CDR1 is MNHEY and CDR2 SMNVEV (reference sequence). The V segment lost 5 bases and the J segment 2 bases; nucleotides outside the gene matches: 9. The CDR3 runs 16 residues. Here the CDR3 DNA reads TGTGCCAGCAGTCCAGGTACGACAGGGACCTACAATGAGCAGTTCTTC. Its protein is CASSPGTTGTYNEQFF.

This chain uses TRBV19 with TRBJ1-3, with 10 bases lining up with TRBD1. Per the germline V gene, CDR1 is LNHDA and CDR2 is SQIVND (reference sequence). The length of the CDR3 is 16 residues. Trimming cost V 6 bases and J 1 base; bases outside gene matches: 6. CDR3 DNA sequence: TGTGCCAGTAGCCCATGGGACAGGGGTTCTGGAAACACCATATATTTT. It is translated as CASSPWDRGSGNTIYF.

The chain carries TRBV24-1 and TRBJ2-5, with 8 nucleotides matching TRBD2. Looked up from germline, CDR1 is KGHDR and CDR2 is SFDVKD. The trim removed 4 bases at V and 4 bases at J, leaving 7 bases unmatched. The CDR3 is made up of 15 amino acids. The CDR3: CATSENSGIRETQYF. In DNA form, the CDR3 reads TGTGCCACCAGTGAAAATAGCGGGATCAGAGAGACCCAGTACTTC.

This chain connects TRBV2 to TRBJ1-2; D uncertain. CDR1 SNHLY and CDR2 FYNNEI come from the germline V gene. The V end was cut by 4 bases, the J end by 3 bases, with 12 bases between. This CDR3 has 14 residues. CDR3: CASSVVEQYYGYTF. In DNA, the CDR3 is TGTGCCAGCAGTGTGGTTGAACAGTACTATGGCTACACCTTC. The entire variable domain, with the rest obtained from reference TRBV2 and TRBJ1-2, is as follows: EPEVTQTPSHQVTQMGQEVILRCVPISNHLYFYWYRQILGQKVEFLVSFYNNEISEKSEIFDDQFSVERPDGSNFTLKIRSTKLEDSAMYFCASSVVEQYYGYTFGSGTRLTVV.